The TCR beta chain described here comes from a study of cytomegalovirus exposure and HLA in healthy donors. Both 60 Vbeta primers and 13 Jbeta primers went into the PCR. Profiled with immunoSEQ multiplex PCR; TCRdb holds only in-frame clones, not every one. The data show some 130,000 clones, around 74% seen once. The sequencing input was PBMCs. This clonotype was sampled from a male donor in good health and CMV-seronegative.

Here the CDR3 reads CASSYSRETQYF. In nucleotides, the CDR3 is TGTGCCAGCAGCTACTCCAGGGAGACCCAGTACTTC. The chain recombines TRBV13 with TRBJ2-5; D not resolved. This CDR3 has 12 amino acids. The germline V gene has CDR1 PRHDT and CDR2 FYEKMQ (reference sequence). Trimming took off 4 bases at V and 5 bases at J, with 8 bases between the two ends.